One and the same sample provided the 5 T cell receptor beta chains below, sequenced in a study of T-cell reconstitution after alpha-beta-depleted transplantation in children. Preparing the TCRbeta library involved the use of unique molecular identifiers. TCRdb reanalysed the PCR reads using MiXCR and keeps one entry per CDR3 protein. The sample has approximately 510,000 distinct CDR3 sequences; approximately 16% are singletons. Sequencing used PBMCs from the stem cell graft donor, obtained from the stem cell graft. Every receptor here comes from a human donor who donated a stem cell graft to a child with acute lymphoblastic leukemia.

The chain joins TRBV6-1 to TRBJ2-3; no clear D. Germline V gives CDR1 MNHNS, CDR2 SASEGT. Trimming cost V 7 bases and J 1 base, with 12 bases left between them. The CDR3 is 14 residues long. CDR3: CASKGIWGTDTQYF. The CDR3 DNA sequence: TGTGCCAGCAAAGGGATCTGGGGCACAGATACGCAGTATTTT.

There are a few counts of this clonotype. This chain joins TRBV5-1 and TRBJ1-1; 8 bases are shared with TRBD1. The CDR3 has 16 amino acids. The trim removed 4 bases at V and 0 bases at J, leaving 8 bases unmatched. From germline, CDR1 is SGHRS and CDR2 YFSETQ. The CDR3 DNA reads TGCGCCAGCAGCGCCGGGACAGGCCCTATGAACACTGAAGCTTTCTTT. Its protein product is CASSAGTGPMNTEAFF.

This clonotype was counted between two and nine times. The chain carries TRBV6-5 and TRBJ1-1; no clear D. There are 12 residues in the CDR3. V was clipped by 8 bases and J by 3 bases, with 10 bases between them. CDR1 and CDR2 (germline): MNHEY, SVGAGI. The CDR3 spells CASSHGHTEAFF. The CDR3 region has the DNA TGTGCCAGCTCCCACGGGCACACTGAAGCTTTCTTT.

The V gene is TRBV10-3, the J gene TRBJ1-1; D remains unclear. The V end lost 9 bases, the J end lost 4 bases, and 12 bases lay between the germline ends. Germline CDR1 and CDR2: ENHRY and SYGVKD. This CDR3 contains 12 residues. CDR3 residues: CAMGAGGTEAFF. The CDR3 DNA follows: TGTGCCATGGGTGCAGGTGGCACTGAAGCTTTCTTT.

Only a few counts were recorded for this clonotype. V gene TRBV27 combines with J gene TRBJ2-3, with TRBD1 matching over 10 bases. In germline, CDR1 is MNHEY, CDR2 SMNVEV (reference sequence). The CDR3 spans 17 residues. Trimming removed 8 bases from V and 1 base from J; junction bases left unmatched: 12. The CDR3 sequence is CASFRTRTGGRTDTQYF. DNA of the CDR3: TGTGCCAGCTTCAGGACCCGGACAGGGGGACGCACAGATACGCAGTATTTT.